The present TCR beta chain was sequenced within a study of blood T cell repertoires in COVID-19. The wider study: T cells, B-cell-depleted T cells, or PBMCs provided the cDNA or gDNA that served as material.

The repertoire was sequenced with immunoSEQ multiplex PCR; TCRdb's copy has only in-frame clones and lacks some. The profile covers some 380,000 clones, with nearly 90% appearing a single time and about 6.8% taken by the ten largest. V shed 1 base, J shed 11 bases, and the junction held 3 bases outside the gene matches. Germline CDR1 reads SGHAT; CDR2 reads FQNNGV. The length of the CDR3 is 12 residues. Sequenced input: peripheral blood. V is TRBV11-2 and J is TRBJ2-7; 9 bases are a match to TRBD1. This receptor was identified in a man younger than 35 with active or convalescent COVID-19. CDR3 DNA sequence: TGTGCCAGCAGCTTAGGCGACAGGGGGGAGTACTTC. It is translated as CASSLGDRGEYF. Together with reference TRBV11-2 and TRBJ2-7, the CDR3 gives the full variable domain: EAGVAQSPRYKIIEKRQSVAFWCNPISGHATLYWYQQILGQGPKLLIQFQNNGVVDDSQLPKDRFSAERLKGVDSTLKIQPAKLEDSAVYLCASSLGDRGEYFGPGTRLTVT.